This T cell receptor (beta chain) emerged from a study of identical twins. General observations from the study: It was cross-sectional statistical analysis, not following the same donors, that the conclusions relied on. Some out-of-frame alpha sequences were shared by twins, and these showed excess low generation probability. Memory repertoires showed no such pattern, whereas abundant cord blood beta clonotypes carried fewer insertions.

In germline, CDR1 is LGHNA, CDR2 YNFKEQ. The CDR3 is made up of 17 amino acids. In the case of this clonotype: The antigen remains undetermined.

A universal primer site arose from template switching, and cDNA bore unique molecular identifiers. MiXCR, run by TCRdb on the 5' RACE reads, gives a single entry per CDR3 protein. The sample consists of 1.5 million to 2 million distinct CDR3 sequences, about 32% of them appearing once. The J gene is TRBJ2-1, the V gene TRBV4-2, with D perhaps TRBD2 (6 bases). The DNA end is a closer match to TRBJ2-7, so the J assignment may be wrong. Material for sequencing was cord blood. This TCR was recovered from a newborn girl in good health. Here the CDR3 reads CASSRSGRLSIYNEQYF. The CDR3 DNA reads TGTGCCAGCAGCCGAAGCGGGCGACTCTCTATTTACAATGAGCAGTACTTC.